The clone carrying this TCR beta chain was seen more than once but under ten times. The sample originates from a study of blood T cells in healthy people across ages. It was with a sample-barcoded 5' primer and a J-beta primer mix that a second PCR of about 6 to 11 cycles was run. TCRdb reprocessed the 5' RACE reads via MiXCR and lists one record per CDR3 protein. The sample gives some 850,000 distinct CDR3 sequences, more than 25% of which show up once; about 3% is in the top ten. Germline CDR1 MNHEY, CDR2 SVGAGI. The CDR3 has 15 amino acids. Trimming cost V 5 bases and J 2 bases; bases outside gene matches: 7. The data were also submitted as part of a second study, on T cells of mothers and their children. This second study says: Each mother gave over 8 million TCR beta CDR3 reads; each child, some 2.8 million.

The TCR comes from a boy between 5 and 17 years old in good health. Material for sequencing was blood. V is TRBV6-5 and J is TRBJ2-7, with 9 bases fitting TRBD1. The CDR3 coding sequence is TGTGCCAGCAGTCGCGAGTACAGGGGGCCCTACGAGCAGTACTTC. Its protein is CASSREYRGPYEQYF.